This entry lists 27 T cell receptor beta chains sequenced from one sample in a study of CD8 T cells in Susac syndrome. The RNA input was roughly 0.45 to 1 ug, and it was reverse transcribed with random hexamers. TCRdb independently ran MiXCR on the immunoSEQ multiplex PCR reads; one entry per CDR3 protein. Seen here are roughly 200,000 distinct CDR3 sequences, around 94% observed once, and the top ten hold 0.099%. Sequenced: CD4+ T cells from PBMCs. The receptors were gathered from a human donor with Susac syndrome.

The chain recombines TRBV29-1 with TRBJ2-4; D gene uncertain. The V gene's germline CDR1 is SQVTM and CDR2 ANQGSEA. CDR3 size: 12 residues. V shed 1 base and J shed 5 bases, with 6 bases lying between them. The CDR3 protein is CSVEGSENIQYF. The CDR3 DNA reads as TGCAGCGTTGAAGGGTCGGAAAACATTCAGTACTTC. The complete variable domain, with remaining parts taken from reference TRBV29-1 and TRBJ2-4, reads SAVISQKPSRDICQRGTSLTIQCQVDSQVTMMFWYRQQPGQSLTLIATANQGSEATYESGFVIDKFPISRPNLTFSTLTVSNMSPEDSSIYLCSVEGSENIQYFGAGTRLSVL.

The rearrangement joins TRBV6-6 to TRBJ2-7; unclear D gene. Trimming removed 4 bases from V and 3 bases from J, with 10 bases in between. CDR3 length: 13 amino acids. CDR1 is MNHNY and CDR2 is SVGAGI in the germline V gene (reference sequence). The chain's CDR3 is CASSFGFGYEQYF. CDR3 DNA sequence: TGTGCCAGCAGTTTCGGGTTTGGCTACGAGCAGTACTTC.

The J gene is TRBJ2-1, the V gene TRBV30; possible D gene TRBD1, 6 bases. This CDR3 comprises 14 residues. V was pared by 2 bases and J by 7 bases, with 15 bases between. Germline V gene sequence: CDR1 GTSNPN, CDR2 SVGIG (reference sequence). Here the CDR3 reads CAWSPGTSLNEQFF. For the CDR3, the DNA is TGTGCCTGGAGTCCCGGGACAAGTTTGAATGAGCAGTTCTTC.

In its sample, this clonotype was seen once. The V call is TRBV12-3 or TRBV12-4, the J call TRBJ1-2; no clear D. Trimming left V 3 bases short and J 8 bases short, with 16 bases between. The CDR3 has 14 residues. CDR3 nucleotide sequence: TGTGCCAGCAGTTTCAACGGGAGAGCTATGGGCTACACCTTC. It translates to CASSFNGRAMGYTF.

This sequence joins TRBV7-9 and TRBJ1-1, with D hard to call. Trimming took off 4 bases at V and 1 base at J, with 16 bases between the two ends. The CDR3 spans 16 residues. CDR1 is SEHNR and CDR2 is FQNEAQ in the germline V gene (reference sequence). The CDR3 coding sequence is TGTGCCAGCAGCTCAACACGGGAGTCCGGGAACACTGAAGCTTTCTTT. Amino acids: CASSSTRESGNTEAFF.

The CDR3 bases are TGCAGTGCTATCCTCGGCAGGGGGCGAGGCCTTCACTATGGCTACACCTTC. It specifies CSAILGRGRGLHYGYTF. V usage is TRBV20-1 and J usage is TRBJ1-2, with TRBD1 identical over 8 bases. Germline V lookup: CDR1 DFQATT, CDR2 SNEGSKA (reference sequence). V was pared by 4 bases and J by 3 bases, with 16 bases of the junction left unmatched. CDR3 length: 17 amino acids.

The rearrangement uses TRBV9 and TRBJ1-3, with a tentative D call TRBD1 (6 bases). CDR1 and CDR2 from the germline V gene are SGDLS and YYNGEE. The CDR3 totals 14 residues. V lost 0 bases and J 5 bases, leaving 9 bases between the germline ends. The CDR3 DNA is TGTGCCAGCAGCGTAGAAGGGGGGCGAAACACCATATATTTT. Translation: CASSVEGGRNTIYF. Filled out from reference TRBV9 and TRBJ1-3, the complete variable domain reads DSGVTQTPKHLITATGQRVTLRCSPRSGDLSVYWYQQSLDQGLQFLIQYYNGEERAKGNILERFSAQQFPDLHSELNLSSLELGDSALYFCASSVEGGRNTIYFGEGSWLTVV.

The genes are TRBV23-1 and TRBJ1-6, with D possibly being TRBD1 (5 bases). TRBV23-1 is treated as an ORF (open reading frame) with a function not yet certain. V was cut by 0 bases and J by 0 bases, with 12 bases left in between. This CDR3 contains 18 residues. CDR3 loop: CASSQSDTRSSYNSPLHF. CDR3 DNA sequence: TGCGCCAGCAGTCAATCGGACACACGGAGCTCCTATAATTCACCCCTCCACTTT.

The chain couples TRBV29-1 to TRBJ2-1; unclear D gene. Per the germline V gene, CDR1 is SQVTM and CDR2 is ANQGSEA. This CDR3 region has 15 residues. The ends were cut back, 2 bases at V and 0 bases at J, with 11 bases in the middle. The CDR3 reads CSVETPVISYNEQFF. CDR3 DNA sequence: TGCAGCGTTGAAACTCCAGTGATCTCCTACAATGAGCAGTTCTTC.

The chain links TRBV29-1 to TRBJ1-1; 11 nucleotides agree with TRBD1. Germline V gene lookup returns CDR1 SQVTM and CDR2 ANQGSEA. The CDR3 sequence is 13 residues long. V gave up 7 bases and J gave up 1 base; unmatched junction bases: 2. This CDR3 is CSAGTGGNTEAFF. CDR3 nucleotides: TGCAGCGCCGGGACAGGGGGGAACACTGAAGCTTTCTTT.

J is TRBJ1-4 and V is TRBV29-1, with D tentatively TRBD1 (5 bases). Germline loops: CDR1 SQVTM, CDR2 ANQGSEA. The V end was cut by 1 base, the J end by 4 bases, with 7 bases between. This CDR3 contains 13 residues. Here the CDR3 reads CSVEGGHNEKLFF. The CDR3 DNA is TGCAGCGTTGAAGGGGGCCATAATGAAAAACTGTTTTTT.

The CDR3 loop reads CASSKGAFAQQYF. The CDR3 bases are TGTGCCAGCAGTAAGGGAGCTTTCGCCCAGCAGTACTTC. V usage is TRBV6-5 and J usage is TRBJ2-7; the D gene is possibly TRBD2 (5 bases). The CDR3 runs to 13 residues. V dropped 5 bases and J dropped 8 bases, with 16 bases sitting between them. Looked up from germline, CDR1 is MNHEY and CDR2 is SVGAGI.

This clonotype was detected a few times. The genes are TRBV28 and TRBJ1-5; 8 bases align to TRBD1. Germline trimming cut 5 bases from V and 1 base from J; bases unmatched to any gene: 4. Germline lookup yields CDR1 MDHEN and CDR2 SYDVKM. This CDR3 comprises 15 residues. The CDR3 nucleotides are TGTGCCAGCAGTCCTAGGACAGGGAGCAATCAGCCCCAGCATTTT. Protein sequence: CASSPRTGSNQPQHF.

The chain links TRBV18 to TRBJ1-2; D might be TRBD1 (5 bases). The germline CDR1 and CDR2 sequences are KGHSH and LQKENI. The CDR3 contains 15 residues. Trimming stripped 3 bases from V and 0 bases from J, with 11 bases between. Here the CDR3 reads CASSPGGKANYGYTF. CDR3 nucleotides: TGTGCCAGCTCACCTGGGGGGAAAGCTAACTATGGCTACACCTTC.

The count of this clonotype is one. The chain has TRBV29-1 and TRBJ2-1; D call uncertain. This CDR3 is 12 amino acids long. In germline, CDR1 is SQVTM, CDR2 ANQGSEA. Trimming stripped 2 bases from V and 6 bases from J, with 8 bases between. CDR3 residues: CSVEPRANEQFF. As DNA, the CDR3 is TGCAGCGTTGAACCTCGGGCCAATGAGCAGTTCTTC.

This clonotype showed up just once. In nucleotides, the CDR3 is TGTGCCAGCAGCCAAGATTTCGGAGGGGAAAGTTTCACAGATACGCAGTATTTT. Amino acid sequence: CASSQDFGGESFTDTQYF. This chain connects TRBV4-2 to TRBJ2-3; possibly TRBD2 for D (6 bases). The length of the CDR3 is 18 residues. V was clipped by 0 bases and J by 2 bases, with 18 bases between them. The germline gives CDR1 LGHNA, CDR2 YNFKEQ.

This chain connects TRBV3-1 to TRBJ2-5, with 9 bases matching TRBD2. The CDR3 length is 14 residues. V lost 9 bases and J lost 3; bases outside the gene matches: 8. Germline assignment: CDR1 LGHDT and CDR2 YNNKEL (reference sequence). CDR3 sequence reads: CASEISGREETQYF. CDR3 nucleotides: TGTGCCAGTGAGATTAGCGGGAGAGAAGAGACCCAGTACTTC.

V and J are TRBV14 and TRBJ1-4; D uncertain. CDR3 size: 16 residues. Germline V lookup: CDR1 SGHDN, CDR2 FVKESK. The germline V and J ends were trimmed by 3 bases and 0 bases, with 11 bases remaining between them. The CDR3 spells CASSHGVSATNEKLFF. CDR3 coding DNA: TGTGCCAGCAGCCACGGGGTCTCGGCAACTAATGAAAAACTGTTTTTT. The full variable domain, its missing parts supplied by reference TRBV14 and TRBJ1-4, is EAGVTQFPSHSVIEKGQTVTLRCDPISGHDNLYWYRRVMGKEIKFLLHFVKESKQDESGMPNNRFLAERTGGTYSTLKVQPAELEDSGVYFCASSHGVSATNEKLFFGSGTQLSVL.

V usage is TRBV28 and J usage is TRBJ2-1; D unclear. V gave up 4 bases and J gave up 6 bases, with 10 bases separating them. The germline CDR1 and CDR2 sequences are MDHEN and SYDVKM. The length of the CDR3 is 13 residues. The CDR3 here is CASSSLGFNEQFF. CDR3 DNA: TGTGCCAGCAGTTCCCTGGGGTTCAATGAGCAGTTCTTC.

This clonotype showed up just a few times. The chain recombines TRBV6-2 or TRBV6-3 with TRBJ2-5; D gene unclear. V was pared by 0 bases and J by 2 bases, with 7 bases between. The germline V gene has CDR1 MNHEY and CDR2 SVGEGT. The CDR3 extends over 14 amino acids. The CDR3 region is CASSYSAAQETQYF. The CDR3 DNA is TGTGCCAGCAGTTACTCGGCAGCTCAAGAGACCCAGTACTTC.

This sequence joins TRBV20-1 and TRBJ1-4, with 7 bases matching TRBD1. The CDR3 consists of 14 residues. CDR1 is DFQATT, CDR2 SNEGSKA, per germline (reference sequence). J gave up 3 bases and V 3 bases, and 4 bases lay outside the gene matches. CDR3 residues: CSARRTGSNEKLFF. CDR3 coding DNA: TGCAGTGCTAGGCGGACAGGCTCTAATGAAAAACTGTTTTTT.

The chain combines TRBV6-5 with TRBJ1-1, with D possibly matching TRBD1 (5 bases). V was trimmed by 5 bases and J by 4 bases, leaving 17 bases between them. CDR3 length: 15 amino acids. Germline loops: CDR1 MNHEY, CDR2 SVGAGI. CDR3 in DNA: TGTGCCAGCAGTGCACAGGCAGGTCAGGGCACTGAAGCTTTCTTT. Its protein product is CASSAQAGQGTEAFF.

V and J are TRBV6-6 and TRBJ1-2, with 10 nucleotides matching TRBD1. J gave up 8 bases and V 5 bases, and 8 bases lay outside the gene matches. Germline V lookup: CDR1 MNHNY, CDR2 SVGAGI (reference sequence). This CDR3 is built from 14 residues. CDR3 residues: CASSPLRDRGGYTF. The CDR3 region has the DNA TGTGCCAGCAGTCCGCTCCGGGACAGGGGCGGCTACACCTTC.

This chain joins TRBV19 and TRBJ2-6; D may be TRBD1 (5 bases). The CDR3 has 17 residues. In germline, CDR1 is LNHDA, CDR2 SQIVND (reference sequence). V lost 7 bases, J lost 0 bases, and 16 bases lay in between. DNA of the CDR3: TGTGCCAGTATGGAAGGCAGGGCCTACTCTGGGGCCAACGTCCTGACTTTC. This translates into CASMEGRAYSGANVLTF.

The chain couples TRBV4-2 to TRBJ2-3, with D perhaps assigned TRBD1 or TRBD2 (5 bases each). Germline CDR1 and CDR2: LGHNA and YNFKEQ. This CDR3 contains 15 residues. Trimming removed 1 base at V and 2 bases at J, with 10 bases between. CDR3 DNA: TGTGCCAGCAGCCAAGGTGGGGGAGACACAGATACGCAGTATTTT. It codes for CASSQGGGDTDTQYF.

The chain joins TRBV3-1 to TRBJ2-2, with 7 positions matching TRBD2. Germline-derived CDR1 and CDR2 are LGHDT and YNNKEL (reference sequence). The CDR3 sequence is 14 residues long. Trimming took 11 bases from V and 0 from J; bases not matched to a gene: 6. For the CDR3, the DNA is TGTGCCGTCTCGGGGGGTACGAACACCGGGGAGCTGTTTTTT. It yields the protein CAVSGGTNTGELFF.

This clonotype was recorded once. The V and J genes are TRBV9 and TRBJ2-2, with a weak D call TRBD2 (7 bases). Germline loops: CDR1 SGDLS, CDR2 YYNGEE. Trimming pared 4 bases from V and 2 bases from J, leaving 12 bases between. CDR3 length: 15 residues. The CDR3 is CASSPRGANTGELFF. CDR3 nucleotides: TGTGCCAGCAGCCCCCGGGGGGCAAACACCGGGGAGCTGTTTTTT.